This T cell receptor (beta chain) was identified during a study of blood T cells in healthy people across ages. Overall study: Capturing about one barcoded beta molecule per two T cells was achieved by template switching. Study conclusions and caveats: There was a strong correlation between TCR beta diversity and naive T cell percentage. Nothing was known about donor CMV status, and this possibly confounded expanded clonotype changes.

Combining a sample-barcoded 5' primer with a J-beta primer mix, a second PCR ran for 7 to 11 cycles. Every molecule of cDNA carried a tag from a template-switch adaptor with 12 random nucleotides. TCRdb re-called the 5' RACE reads with MiXCR, one entry per CDR3 protein. The sample shows over a million distinct CDR3 sequences, around 25% of them seen only once. From germline, CDR1 is SNHLY and CDR2 FYNNEI. Trimming shortened V by 5 bases and J by 1 base, and 11 bases separated the two germline ends. The CDR3 runs 14 residues. Concerning this clonotype itself: No antigen is known for it.

These data were likewise used in another study, on T cells of mothers and their children.

Material: blood. The clonotype originates from a girl aged 2-9 years in good health. The chain is built from TRBV2 and TRBJ2-5; a possible D gene is TRBD1 (5 bases). The CDR3 bases are TGTGCCAGCAGTAGACAGCCCACCCAAGAGACCCAGTACTTC. Its translation: CASSRQPTQETQYF.